The 15 T cell receptor beta chains given below trace back to one sample, sequenced in a study of T cell changes during pregnancy in multiple sclerosis. Here immunoSEQ multiplex PCR was the method, and the copy in TCRdb shows in-frame clones only, minus some. The sample shows nearly 110,000 clones, 80% to 95% of them seen only once. Source: peripheral blood, taken after pregnancy. The receptor set was obtained from a female donor with multiple sclerosis, enrolled in a pregnancy study.

The V call is TRBV5-1, the J call TRBJ2-3, with 8 bases lining up with TRBD2. The junction had 7 bases not matched to a gene; V was cut back by 4 bases and J by 6 bases. The CDR3 has 14 residues. Per the germline V gene, CDR1 is SGHRS and CDR2 is YFSETQ. Here the CDR3 DNA reads TGCGCCAGCAGCCCCGCGGGGGGCAGGGATACGCAGTATTTT. Amino acid sequence: CASSPAGGRDTQYF. Full variable domain (outside the CDR3, taken from reference TRBV5-1 and TRBJ2-3): KAGVTQTPRYLIKTRGQQVTLSCSPISGHRSVSWYQQTPGQGLQFLFEYFSETQRNKGNFPGRFSGRQFSNSRSEMNVSTLELGDSALYLCASSPAGGRDTQYFGPGTRLTVL.

V gene TRBV5-1 combines with J gene TRBJ2-5, with D possibly being TRBD1 (6 bases). This CDR3 region has 14 residues. Deletions cut 9 bases from V and 1 base from J, with 16 bases between. CDR1 SGHRS and CDR2 YFSETQ come from the germline V gene. CDR3 loop: CATRTGQIQETQYF. The CDR3 coding sequence is TGCGCCACCAGGACTGGACAGATCCAAGAGACCCAGTACTTC.

The chain employs TRBV9 and TRBJ2-3; TRBD2 might be the D (6 bases). CDR3 length: 14 residues. The V gene's germline CDR1 is SGDLS and CDR2 YYNGEE. The V gene lost 3 bases and the J gene lost 0 bases, with 8 bases spanning the gap. CDR3 in DNA: TGTGCCAGCAGCGAAAGCGGGAGCACAGATACGCAGTATTTT. It translates to CASSESGSTDTQYF.

The rearrangement joins TRBV11-1 to TRBJ2-1; 8 positions agree with TRBD2. CDR1 is SGHAT, CDR2 FQDESV, per germline (reference sequence). J gave up 8 bases and V 2 bases, and 8 bases lay outside the gene matches. The CDR3 is 15 amino acids. This chain's CDR3 is CASSLRTGGPDEQFF. In DNA form, the CDR3 reads TGTGCCAGCAGCTTAAGGACGGGGGGGCCAGATGAGCAGTTCTTC.

The chain joins TRBV5-6 to TRBJ2-2; the match to TRBD1 covers 8 bases. This CDR3 spans 16 amino acids. Trimming took 4 bases from V and 0 from J; bases not matched to a gene: 5. Germline V gives CDR1 SGHDT, CDR2 YYEEEE. CDR3 sequence reads: CASSPGTGANTGELFF. The CDR3 DNA is TGTGCCAGCAGCCCTGGGACAGGAGCGAACACCGGGGAGCTGTTTTTT.

The CDR3 DNA reads TGTGCCAGCAGTCCGGGACAGGGAAGAAATGGCTACACCTTC. Its protein is CASSPGQGRNGYTF. V gene TRBV27 combines with J gene TRBJ1-2; 9 bases map to TRBD1. Per the germline V gene, CDR1 is MNHEY and CDR2 is SMNVEV (reference sequence). Trimming at V came to 5 bases and at J to 6 bases, leaving 7 bases not matched to a gene. The CDR3 is 14 residues long.

This clone was recorded once. The chain joins TRBV11-3 to TRBJ2-5; 7 bases line up with TRBD2. This CDR3 contains 14 residues. Germline V lookup: CDR1 SGHNT, CDR2 YENEEA. J gave up 1 base and V 2 bases, and 1 base lay outside the gene matches. The CDR3 region is CASSLSGGQETQYF. The CDR3 DNA follows: TGTGCCAGCAGCTTATCGGGGGGCCAAGAGACCCAGTACTTC.

This sequence joins TRBV5-4 and TRBJ2-1; 10 nucleotides agree with TRBD1. Looked up from germline, CDR1 is SGHNT and CDR2 is YYREEE (reference sequence). With 7 bases clipped from V and 7 bases from J, the junction kept 5 bases outside the gene matches. The CDR3 contains 13 residues. The CDR3 sequence: CASGGQGKNEQFF. DNA of the CDR3: TGTGCCAGCGGGGGACAGGGGAAGAATGAGCAGTTCTTC.

Judged by abundance, this clone is medium-sized. V usage is TRBV10-3 and J usage is TRBJ1-6; TRBD1 aligns across 9 bases. Germline-derived CDR1 and CDR2 are ENHRY and SYGVKD. Trimming cost V 6 bases and J 0 bases; bases outside gene matches: 3. This CDR3 has 16 amino acids. The CDR3 region is CAIRGTGSSYNSPLHF. In DNA form, the CDR3 reads TGTGCCATCAGGGGGACAGGGAGCTCCTATAATTCACCCCTCCACTTT.

The chain recombines TRBV11-2 with TRBJ1-5; no definite D call. CDR3 length: 18 residues. Trimming stripped 0 bases from V and 2 bases from J, with 17 bases between. Germline values: CDR1 SGHAT, CDR2 FQNNGV. For the CDR3, the DNA is TGTGCCAGCAGCTTAGACCCCGGTGGAGTCGCGGGCAATCAGCCCCAGCATTTT. It codes for CASSLDPGGVAGNQPQHF.

The genes are TRBV5-4 and TRBJ1-6; 8 bases line up with TRBD1. The CDR3 contains 16 residues. Per germline, CDR1 SGHNT and CDR2 YYREEE (reference sequence). The V gene end was trimmed by 0 bases and the J gene end by 3 bases; junction bases not matched to a gene: 2. Here the CDR3 DNA reads TGTGCCAGCAGCTTGGACGACAGGGGCTATAATTCACCCCTCCACTTT. Its protein product is CASSLDDRGYNSPLHF.

Written as DNA, the CDR3 is TGTGCCACCAGCAGAGATGCGGAAGGTCCTCGGACCCAGCATTTT. Amino acid sequence: CATSRDAEGPRTQHF. This chain uses TRBV15 with TRBJ1-5; D gene ambiguous. Germline CDR1 reads LNHNV; CDR2 reads YYDKDF (reference sequence). With 0 bases removed from V and 11 bases from J, the gap between germline ends came to 17 bases. The CDR3 is made up of 15 amino acids.

The rearrangement joins TRBV7-9 to TRBJ1-2; TRBD1 matches 7 bases. This CDR3 is 14 amino acids long. The junction had 7 bases not matched to a gene; V was cut back by 5 bases and J by 4 bases. The germline gives CDR1 SEHNR, CDR2 FQNEAQ (reference sequence). CDR3 coding DNA: TGTGCCAGCAGCCTTGGGACAGCCAGCTATGGCTACACCTTC. Its translation is CASSLGTASYGYTF.

CDR3: CASSDPGDRFGGYTF. CDR3 DNA sequence: TGTGCCAGCAGCGACCCGGGTGACCGGTTCGGCGGCTACACCTTC. The V gene is TRBV7-9, the J gene TRBJ1-2, with no clear D. V gave up 5 bases and J gave up 8 bases, with 21 bases separating them. This CDR3 spans 15 amino acids. Germline values: CDR1 SEHNR, CDR2 FQNEAQ (reference sequence).

In nucleotides, the CDR3 is TGTGCCAGCAGTGAAGCCAGGGGGCCCGGGGAGCTGTTTTTT. This sequence encodes CASSEARGPGELFF. This chain links TRBV2 with TRBJ2-2; 8 nucleotides agree with TRBD1. Germline-derived CDR1 and CDR2 are SNHLY and FYNNEI. The CDR3 runs 14 residues. V was pared by 0 bases and J by 6 bases, with 0 bases of the junction left unmatched.